Listed below are T cell receptor beta chains from one sample, sequenced in a study of T cells after yellow fever vaccination. TCRdb re-analysed the 5' RACE reads in MiXCR, keeping a single row per CDR3 protein. The sample shows about 120,000 distinct CDR3 sequences, roughly 8.9% of them seen only once. Sequencing used CD8+ T cells sorted from PBMCs, obtained 45 days after the yellow fever booster vaccination. Every receptor here comes from a man aged 25 to 45 who received the YFV17D yellow fever vaccine. CDR3s include the opening cysteine and the closing phenylalanine or tryptophan. The D gene is left open where the match is weak. Some rows have no size entry. The others give once, few or many, or a class for an expanded clone.

clone_size: -
v_call: TRBV3-1
j_call: TRBJ2-5
d_call: -
cdr3_length: 13
cdr3_aa: CASKAGLQETQYF
cdr3_nt: TGTGCCAGCAAGGCCGGGCTCCAAGAGACCCAGTACTTC

clone_size: few
v_call: TRBV5-4
j_call: TRBJ2-2
d_call: -
cdr3_length: 15
cdr3_aa: CASSPEPENTGELFF
cdr3_nt: TGTGCCAGCAGTCCGGAGCCGGAGAACACCGGGGAGCTGTTTTTT

clone_size: few
v_call: TRBV4-2
j_call: TRBJ2-7
d_call: TRBD2
cdr3_length: 16
cdr3_aa: CASSPSASGTFYEQYF
cdr3_nt: TGTGCCAGCAGCCCATCCGCTAGCGGGACCTTCTACGAGCAGTACTTC

clone_size: many
v_call: TRBV3-1
j_call: TRBJ2-2
d_call: -
cdr3_length: 14
cdr3_aa: CASSALGDTGELFF
cdr3_nt: TGTGCCAGCAGCGCTTTAGGCGACACCGGGGAGCTGTTTTTT

clone_size: few
v_call: TRBV20-1
j_call: TRBJ2-7
d_call: TRBD1
cdr3_length: 16
cdr3_aa: CSARAGGWGQGSEQYF
cdr3_nt: TGCAGTGCTAGAGCGGGGGGATGGGGACAGGGGAGTGAGCAGTACTTC

clone_size: many
v_call: TRBV7-2
j_call: TRBJ2-7
d_call: TRBD2
cdr3_length: 17
cdr3_aa: CASSAVPGGRSLYEQYF
cdr3_nt: TGTGCCAGCAGCGCGGTCCCTGGCGGGAGGTCCCTTTACGAGCAGTACTTC

clone_size: few
v_call: TRBV5-5
j_call: TRBJ2-7
d_call: -
cdr3_length: 15
cdr3_aa: CASSLLDSAHYEQYF
cdr3_nt: TGTGCCAGCAGCTTGCTTGACAGCGCCCATTACGAGCAGTACTTC

clone_size: many
v_call: TRBV11-2
j_call: TRBJ2-3
d_call: -
cdr3_length: 14
cdr3_aa: CASSSEILGDTQYF
cdr3_nt: TGTGCCAGCAGCTCCGAAATCCTGGGAGATACGCAGTATTTT

clone_size: many
v_call: TRBV28
j_call: TRBJ2-1
d_call: -
cdr3_length: 14
cdr3_aa: CASSLVGEQNEQFF
cdr3_nt: TGTGCCAGCAGCTTGGTGGGGGAGCAGAATGAGCAGTTCTTC

clone_size: many
v_call: TRBV20-1
j_call: TRBJ2-1
d_call: -
cdr3_length: 14
cdr3_aa: CSAIPGGVYNEQFF
cdr3_nt: TGCAGTGCTATCCCAGGGGGGGTCTACAATGAGCAGTTCTTC

clone_size: many
v_call: TRBV12-3/TRBV12-4
j_call: TRBJ2-5
d_call: -
cdr3_length: 12
cdr3_aa: CASLDRGETQYF
cdr3_nt: TGTGCCAGCCTGGATAGGGGGGAGACCCAGTACTTC

clone_size: many
v_call: TRBV6-5
j_call: TRBJ1-1
d_call: -
cdr3_length: 12
cdr3_aa: CASSQQGGEAFF
cdr3_nt: TGTGCCAGCAGCCAACAAGGAGGTGAAGCTTTCTTT

clone_size: many
v_call: TRBV13
j_call: TRBJ2-2
d_call: -
cdr3_length: 16
cdr3_aa: CASSPILVEYTGELFF
cdr3_nt: TGTGCCAGCAGCCCGATCCTAGTGGAGTACACCGGGGAGCTGTTTTTT

clone_size: many
v_call: TRBV4-3
j_call: TRBJ1-6
d_call: -
cdr3_length: 17
cdr3_aa: CASSQDRGSSYNSPLHF
cdr3_nt: TGCGCCAGCAGCCAAGATCGCGGTAGCTCCTATAATTCACCCCTCCACTTT

clone_size: many
v_call: TRBV12-3/TRBV12-4
j_call: TRBJ1-2
d_call: -
cdr3_length: 11
cdr3_aa: CASSPLLGYTF
cdr3_nt: TGTGCCAGCAGCCCCTTACTTGGCTACACCTTC

clone_size: many
v_call: TRBV10-3
j_call: TRBJ2-5
d_call: TRBD2
cdr3_length: 19
cdr3_aa: CAIKAFVLAGTKRVETQYF
cdr3_nt: TGTGCCATCAAGGCTTTCGTACTAGCGGGAACCAAGCGTGTTGAGACCCAGTACTTC

clone_size: many
v_call: TRBV3-1
j_call: TRBJ2-7
d_call: TRBD1
cdr3_length: 14
cdr3_aa: CASSPRDREYEQYF
cdr3_nt: TGTGCCAGCAGCCCCCGGGACAGGGAGTACGAGCAGTACTTC

clone_size: many
v_call: TRBV7-3
j_call: TRBJ2-1
d_call: TRBD2
cdr3_length: 18
cdr3_aa: CASSFPPQSSGSGNEQFF
cdr3_nt: TGTGCCAGCAGCTTCCCCCCTCAATCTAGCGGGAGTGGCAATGAGCAGTTCTTC

clone_size: many
v_call: TRBV15
j_call: TRBJ2-7
d_call: -
cdr3_length: 15
cdr3_aa: CATSRDLSGSYEQYF
cdr3_nt: TGTGCCACCAGCAGAGATTTGTCCGGGAGCTACGAGCAGTACTTC

clone_size: many
v_call: TRBV24-1
j_call: TRBJ2-1
d_call: TRBD2
cdr3_length: 15
cdr3_aa: CATSGRLAGSYEQFF
cdr3_nt: TGTGCCACCAGTGGGCGACTAGCGGGAAGTTATGAGCAGTTCTTC

clone_size: many
v_call: TRBV11-2
j_call: TRBJ2-2
d_call: -
cdr3_length: 13
cdr3_aa: CASSPLEQRELFF
cdr3_nt: TGTGCCAGCAGCCCATTGGAGCAGCGGGAGCTGTTTTTT

clone_size: many
v_call: TRBV27
j_call: TRBJ2-1
d_call: -
cdr3_length: 16
cdr3_aa: CASSLYLGELANEQFF
cdr3_nt: TGTGCCAGCAGTTTATACCTAGGGGAACTTGCGAATGAGCAGTTCTTC

clone_size: -
v_call: TRBV24-1
j_call: TRBJ2-7
d_call: -
cdr3_length: 15
cdr3_aa: CATSDSQTASYEQYF
cdr3_nt: TGTGCCACCAGTGATTCACAGACAGCGTCCTACGAGCAGTACTTC

clone_size: many
v_call: TRBV6-5
j_call: TRBJ2-1
d_call: -
cdr3_length: 15
cdr3_aa: CASSYSNLAHNEQFF
cdr3_nt: TGTGCCAGCAGTTACTCGAACCTAGCGCACAATGAGCAGTTCTTC

clone_size: many
v_call: TRBV9
j_call: TRBJ2-7
d_call: -
cdr3_length: 13
cdr3_aa: CASSVEPGYEQYF
cdr3_nt: TGTGCCAGCAGCGTAGAGCCCGGGTACGAGCAGTACTTC

clone_size: many
v_call: TRBV28
j_call: TRBJ2-3
d_call: TRBD1
cdr3_length: 16
cdr3_aa: CASSTDRGRLRDTQYF
cdr3_nt: TGTGCCAGCAGCACGGACAGGGGGCGATTGAGAGATACGCAGTATTTT

clone_size: many
v_call: TRBV20-1
j_call: TRBJ2-1
d_call: TRBD2
cdr3_length: 15
cdr3_aa: CSTLKGLTHYNEQFF
cdr3_nt: TGCAGTACTCTGAAGGGACTAACACACTACAATGAGCAGTTCTTC

clone_size: many
v_call: TRBV10-3
j_call: TRBJ2-1
d_call: -
cdr3_length: 12
cdr3_aa: CANPSTYNEQFF
cdr3_nt: TGTGCCAACCCTAGTACCTACAATGAGCAGTTCTTC

clone_size: few
v_call: TRBV10-1
j_call: TRBJ2-1
d_call: TRBD2
cdr3_length: 16
cdr3_aa: CASSESPSGMSNEQFF
cdr3_nt: TGCGCCAGCAGTGAGTCCCCTAGCGGGATGTCCAATGAGCAGTTCTTC

clone_size: few
v_call: TRBV3-1
j_call: TRBJ2-3
d_call: -
cdr3_length: 15
cdr3_aa: CASSQVGSVGDTQYF
cdr3_nt: TGTGCCAGCAGCCAAGTGGGCTCAGTTGGAGATACGCAGTATTTT

clone_size: few
v_call: TRBV27
j_call: TRBJ1-2
d_call: -
cdr3_length: 14
cdr3_aa: CASSLDGPAYGYTF
cdr3_nt: TGTGCCAGCAGTCTGGACGGACCCGCGTATGGCTACACCTTC